The 4 T cell receptor beta chains given below trace back to one sample, sequenced in a study of spatial heterogeneity in lung cancer. Study-wide points: Expanded intratumoral alpha and beta TCR counts tracked tumor mutation counts.

These TCRs are of unknown antigen specificity. TCRdb independently ran MiXCR on the 5' RACE reads; one entry per CDR3 protein. This table has some 440 distinct CDR3 sequences, over 9.5% appearing once. Documented time point: sample taken at primary tumor resection. The specimen comprised lung tumor tissue, sampled at surgery. Every receptor here comes from a male donor with early-stage non-small cell lung cancer.

This clonotype showed up just a few times. Because the library targeted alpha chains, this beta chain is an off-target read whose size means little. This chain links TRBV21-1 with TRBJ1-3; TRBD1 is taken as the D call from the table, unchecked against the DNA. TRBV21-1 is listed as a pseudogene. The CDR3 runs to 19 residues. CDR3 in amino acids: CASSKSATRPTVSGNTIYF. The CDR3 DNA reads TGTGCCAGCAGCAAATCGGCCACACGCCCGACGGTCTCTGGAAACACCATATATTTT.

Comment on this clonotype: Because the library targeted alpha chains, this beta chain is an off-target read whose size means little. This rearrangement joins TRBV12-3 or TRBV12-4 to TRBJ1-2; D ambiguous. The CDR3 has 14 residues. V dropped 1 base and J dropped 2 bases, with 8 bases sitting between them. The CDR3 DNA follows: TGTGCCAGCAGTTTAGAACAGTACAACTATGGCTACACCTTC. Protein sequence: CASSLEQYNYGYTF.

Details on this clonotype: The junction departs from the called germline gene at one end, perhaps through a read error. Because this beta chain is a stray read in a library intended to capture alpha chains, its abundance should not be given much weight. This chain uses TRBV7-8 with TRBJ2-1; 12 bases are a match to TRBD2. CDR3 length: 16 residues. CDR1 SGHVS and CDR2 FQNEAQ come from the germline V gene. The CDR3 nucleotides read TGTGCCAGCAGCCAGGGGACTAGCGGGTACTACGATGAGCAGTTCTTC. Amino acids: CASSQGTSGYYDEQFF.

By proportion, this clonotype is large (0.1 to 1%). This beta chain slipped into a library made for alpha chains as a stray read, so its size is not meaningful. The genes are TRBV10-3 and TRBJ2-7; 11 bases map to TRBD2. The CDR3 sequence is 13 residues long. The germline V gene has CDR1 ENHRY and CDR2 SYGVKD. V lost 10 bases and J lost 4; bases outside the gene matches: 6. Here the CDR3 reads CATRLAGKYEQYF. The CDR3 DNA reads TGTGCCACTCGACTAGCGGGAAAGTACGAGCAGTACTTC.